This TCR beta chain is from a study of cytomegalovirus exposure and HLA in healthy donors. General study points: The availability of immune exposure information extended only to CMV serostatus. As a later analysis showed, several of the most significant clusters appeared to be linked to common viral pathogens. Reportedly, fewer N-insertions than the approximately 700-donor mean appeared in an Asian-associated ancestry cluster in a later analysis.

Donors consisted of healthy bone marrow donors. The study ran its PCR with 60 Vbeta and 13 Jbeta primers. Assay used: immunoSEQ multiplex PCR; TCRdb lists only in-frame clones, some missing. The sample has around 130,000 clones; 88% are singletons. About this clone itself: What it binds is not known.

J was trimmed by 5 bases and V by 7 bases; bases with no gene match: 20. The CDR3 has 19 amino acids. Germline CDR1 reads SNHLY; CDR2 reads FYNNEI. This chain joins TRBV2 and TRBJ2-2; the match to TRBD1 covers 9 bases. Material for sequencing was PBMCs. The sequence was obtained from a woman aged 35 to 49 in good health and CMV-seronegative. Written as DNA, the CDR3 is TGTGCCAGCATAGGACCTCCGGGACAGGGTCTTCCTCGGACCGGGGAGCTGTTTTTT. Translated: CASIGPPGQGLPRTGELFF. The variable domain in full, completed from reference TRBV2 and TRBJ2-2, reads EPEVTQTPSHQVTQMGQEVILRCVPISNHLYFYWYRQILGQKVEFLVSFYNNEISEKSEIFDDQFSVERPDGSNFTLKIRSTKLEDSAMYFCASIGPPGQGLPRTGELFFGEGSRLTVL.